This T cell receptor (beta chain) originates from a study of blood T cell repertoires in COVID-19. Study at large: Material from acute and convalescent COVID-19 was sourced from the United States, Italy and Spain. T cells, B-cell-depleted T cells, or PBMCs supplied cDNA or gDNA.

As originally analysed: Amplifying reference gene primers gave estimates of nucleated cell counts. Sequencing used immunoSEQ multiplex PCR; TCRdb keeps in-frame clones, though not all of them. That table furnishes V, J and clone size, whereas the DNA furnished D and trimming. The data show 65,000 to 90,000 clones, roughly 84% seen once. This CDR3 has 14 residues. The germline V gene has CDR1 KGHSH and CDR2 LQKENI. V shed 4 bases and J shed 4 bases, with 13 bases lying between them. The rearrangement links TRBV18 to TRBJ1-1; no clear D gene. The sequence was collected from a woman under 30 with acute or convalescent COVID-19. Sequencing input: peripheral blood. For the CDR3, the DNA is TGTGCCAGCTCACGACAAACTTCCGGCACTGAAGCTTTCTTT. Its translation is CASSRQTSGTEAFF.